Listed here is a single T cell receptor (beta chain). Germline V gene sequence: CDR1 SNHLY, CDR2 FYNNEI. The CDR3 contains 15 residues. The ends were cut back, 6 bases at V and 1 base at J, with 13 bases in the middle. This sample is drawn from a study of CD8+CD57+ T cells in acquired aplastic anemia. The template used for profiling TCR beta VDJ and CDR3 was genomic DNA. TCRdb passed the reads through MiXCR, listing each CDR3 protein once. The sample holds roughly 290,000 distinct CDR3 sequences, around three fifths seen once. Sequencing was done on patients that had shown CD8+CD57+ cell expansion by flow cytometry.

Sequences were obtained from sorted CD4+, CD8+, or CD8+CD57+ T cells (not recorded which) from PBMCs. V usage is TRBV2 and J usage is TRBJ1-5; possible D gene TRBD1, 5 bases. The TCR sequence derives from a human donor with aplastic anemia. Here the CDR3 DNA reads TGTGCCAGCAGCCCATTACGACAGAGCAATCAGCCCCAGCATTTT. Its translation: CASSPLRQSNQPQHF.